This TCR beta chain was obtained from a study of blood T cell repertoires in COVID-19. Background on the study: Donors in the United States, Italy and Spain gave samples during acute or convalescent COVID-19. Nucleic acid was either cDNA or gDNA, and it came from T cells, B-cell-depleted T cells, or PBMCs.

Trimming cost V 3 bases and J 8 bases; bases outside gene matches: 1. Germline V gene lookup returns CDR1 KGHSH and CDR2 LQKENI. This CDR3 has 12 amino acids. How the authors handled the data: Estimates of nucleated cell counts were drawn from the amplification of reference gene primers. Sequencing used immunoSEQ multiplex PCR; TCRdb keeps in-frame clones, though not all of them. For V, J and clone size, that table is used; D and trimming come from the DNA. Of roughly 77,000 clones in the sample, around 90% are singletons; the top ten hold 4.6%. The V and J genes are TRBV18 and TRBJ2-1; 7 nucleotides match TRBD2. Sequencing was carried out using peripheral blood. The TCR comes from a man in his forties or fifties with active COVID-19. CDR3 loop: CASSPREDEQFF. Written as DNA, the CDR3 is TGTGCCAGCTCACCCCGGGAGGATGAGCAGTTCTTC.